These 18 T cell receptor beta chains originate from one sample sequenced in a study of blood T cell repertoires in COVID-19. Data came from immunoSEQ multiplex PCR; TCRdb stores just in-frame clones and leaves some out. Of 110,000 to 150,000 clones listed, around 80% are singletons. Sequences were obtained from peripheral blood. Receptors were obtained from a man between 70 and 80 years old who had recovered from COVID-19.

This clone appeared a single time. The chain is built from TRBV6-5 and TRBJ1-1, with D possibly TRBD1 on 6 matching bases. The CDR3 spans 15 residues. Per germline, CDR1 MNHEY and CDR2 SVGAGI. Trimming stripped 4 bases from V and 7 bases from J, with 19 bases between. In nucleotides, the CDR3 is TGTGCCAGCAGTTCCCCCCCGGGACACCGAAGTGAAGCTTTCTTT. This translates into CASSSPPGHRSEAFF.

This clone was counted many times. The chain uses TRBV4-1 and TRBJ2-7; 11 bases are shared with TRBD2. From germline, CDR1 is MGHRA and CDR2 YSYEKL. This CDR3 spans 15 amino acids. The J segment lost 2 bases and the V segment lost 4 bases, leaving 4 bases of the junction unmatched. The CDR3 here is CASSLQTSGAYEQYF. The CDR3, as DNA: TGCGCCAGCAGCCTACAGACTAGCGGGGCCTACGAGCAGTACTTC.

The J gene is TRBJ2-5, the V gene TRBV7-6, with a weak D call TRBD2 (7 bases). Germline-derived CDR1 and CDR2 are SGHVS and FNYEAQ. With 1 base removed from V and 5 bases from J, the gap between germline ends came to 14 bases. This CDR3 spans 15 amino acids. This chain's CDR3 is CASSLVGGGRETQYF. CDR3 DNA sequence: TGTGCCAGCAGCTTAGTTGGGGGGGGCCGGGAGACCCAGTACTTC. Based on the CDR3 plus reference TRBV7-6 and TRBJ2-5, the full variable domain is GAGVSQSPRYKVTKRGQDVALRCDPISGHVSLYWYRQALGQGPEFLTYFNYEAQQDKSGLPNDRFSAERPEGSISTLTIQRTEQRDSAMYRCASSLVGGGRETQYFGPGTRLLVL.

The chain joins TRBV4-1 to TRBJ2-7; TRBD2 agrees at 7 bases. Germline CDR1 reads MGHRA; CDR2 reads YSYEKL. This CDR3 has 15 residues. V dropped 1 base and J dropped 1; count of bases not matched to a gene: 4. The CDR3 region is CASSQGLAVSYEQYF. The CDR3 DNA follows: TGCGCCAGCAGCCAAGGGCTAGCGGTGTCCTACGAGCAGTACTTC.

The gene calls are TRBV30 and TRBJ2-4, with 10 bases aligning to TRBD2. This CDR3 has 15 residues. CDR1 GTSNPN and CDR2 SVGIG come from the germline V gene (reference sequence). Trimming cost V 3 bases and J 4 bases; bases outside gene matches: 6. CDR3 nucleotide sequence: TGTGCCTGGAGAAGGACTAGCGGAGGGAAAAACATTCAGTACTTC. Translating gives CAWRRTSGGKNIQYF.

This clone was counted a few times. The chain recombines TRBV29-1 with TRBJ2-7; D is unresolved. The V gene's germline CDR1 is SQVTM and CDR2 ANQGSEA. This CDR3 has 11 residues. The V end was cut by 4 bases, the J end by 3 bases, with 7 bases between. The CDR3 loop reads CSVGARYEQYF. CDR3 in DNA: TGCAGCGTTGGGGCCCGCTACGAGCAGTACTTC.

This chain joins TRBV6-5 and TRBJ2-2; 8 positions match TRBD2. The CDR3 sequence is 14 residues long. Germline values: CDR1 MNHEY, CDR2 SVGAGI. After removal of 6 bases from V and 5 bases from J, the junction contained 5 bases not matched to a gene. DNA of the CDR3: TGTGCCAGCAGCCGTGGCGGGGGGACCGGGGAGCTGTTTTTT. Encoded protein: CASSRGGGTGELFF.

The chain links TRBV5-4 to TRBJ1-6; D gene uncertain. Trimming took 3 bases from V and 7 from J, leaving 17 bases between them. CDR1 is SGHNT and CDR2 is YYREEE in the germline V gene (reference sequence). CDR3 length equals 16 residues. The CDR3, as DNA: TGTGCCAGCAGCTCGGACGGCGGGTATGGGAATTCACCCCTCCACTTT. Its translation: CASSSDGGYGNSPLHF.

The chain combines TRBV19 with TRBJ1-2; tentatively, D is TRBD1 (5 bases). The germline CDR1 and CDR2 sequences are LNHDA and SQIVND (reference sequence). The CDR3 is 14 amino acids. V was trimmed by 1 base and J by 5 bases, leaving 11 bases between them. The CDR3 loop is CASSIGVRGYGYTF. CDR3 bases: TGTGCCAGTAGTATAGGGGTTCGGGGGTATGGCTACACCTTC.

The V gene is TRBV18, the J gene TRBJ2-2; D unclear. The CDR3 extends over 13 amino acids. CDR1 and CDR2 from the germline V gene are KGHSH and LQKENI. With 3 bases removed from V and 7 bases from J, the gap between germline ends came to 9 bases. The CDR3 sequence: CASSPITGGELFF. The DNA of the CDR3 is TGTGCCAGCTCACCGATAACGGGCGGGGAGCTGTTTTTT.

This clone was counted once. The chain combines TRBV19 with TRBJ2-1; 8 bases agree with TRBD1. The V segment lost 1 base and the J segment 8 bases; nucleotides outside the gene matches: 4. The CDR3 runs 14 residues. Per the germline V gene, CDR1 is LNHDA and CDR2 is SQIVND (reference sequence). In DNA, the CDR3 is TGTGCCAGTAGTATAGGGACAGGGAGTTATGAGCAGTTCTTC. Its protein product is CASSIGTGSYEQFF.

This CDR3 reads CAEGTGREKLFF. The CDR3 nucleotides read TGTGCCGAAGGGACAGGAAGGGAAAAACTGTTTTTT. The chain links TRBV19 to TRBJ1-4, with 8 bases aligning to TRBD1. The CDR3 contains 12 residues. J gave up 8 bases and V 11 bases, and 7 bases lay outside the gene matches. CDR1 is LNHDA and CDR2 is SQIVND in the germline V gene (reference sequence).

The CDR3 DNA is TGCGCCAGCAGCCTGGACAGGGGGCGGTTTGAAAAACTGTTTTTT. Translation: CASSLDRGRFEKLFF. The chain is built from TRBV5-1 and TRBJ1-4; TRBD1 agrees at 11 bases. The CDR3 runs to 15 residues. V lost 4 bases, J lost 7 bases, and 6 bases stayed unmatched. The germline CDR1 and CDR2 sequences are SGHRS and YFSETQ.

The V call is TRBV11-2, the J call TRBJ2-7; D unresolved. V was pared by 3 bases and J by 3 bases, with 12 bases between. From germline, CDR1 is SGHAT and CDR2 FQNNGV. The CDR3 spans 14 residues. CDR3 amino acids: CASSFETPFYEQYF. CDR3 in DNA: TGTGCCAGCAGCTTTGAGACACCATTCTACGAGCAGTACTTC.

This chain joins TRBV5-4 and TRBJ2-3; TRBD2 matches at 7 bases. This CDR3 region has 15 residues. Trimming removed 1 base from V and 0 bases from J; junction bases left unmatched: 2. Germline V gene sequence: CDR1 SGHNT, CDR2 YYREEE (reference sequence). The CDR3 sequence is CASSLRRESTDTQYF. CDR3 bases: TGTGCCAGCAGCTTGCGGCGGGAGAGCACAGATACGCAGTATTTT.

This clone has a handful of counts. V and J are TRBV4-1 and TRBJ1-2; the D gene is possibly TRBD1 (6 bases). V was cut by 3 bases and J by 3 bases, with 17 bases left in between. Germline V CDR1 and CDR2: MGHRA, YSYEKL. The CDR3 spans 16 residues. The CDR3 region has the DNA TGCGCCAGCAGCCATTCCCCAACAGGGATCGACTATGGCTACACCTTC. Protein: CASSHSPTGIDYGYTF.

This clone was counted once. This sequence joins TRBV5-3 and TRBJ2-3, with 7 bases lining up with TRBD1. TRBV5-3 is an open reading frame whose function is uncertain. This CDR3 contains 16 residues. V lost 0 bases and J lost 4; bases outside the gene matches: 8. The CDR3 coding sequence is TGTGCCAGAAGCTTGGCCGGCAGGGGGACCGCAGATACGCAGTATTTT. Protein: CARSLAGRGTADTQYF.

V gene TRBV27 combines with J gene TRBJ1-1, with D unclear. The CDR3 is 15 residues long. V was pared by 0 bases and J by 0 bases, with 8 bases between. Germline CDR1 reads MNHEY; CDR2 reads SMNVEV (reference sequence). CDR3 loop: CASSLSHRLNTEAFF. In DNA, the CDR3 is TGTGCCAGCAGTTTATCCCACAGATTGAACACTGAAGCTTTCTTT.